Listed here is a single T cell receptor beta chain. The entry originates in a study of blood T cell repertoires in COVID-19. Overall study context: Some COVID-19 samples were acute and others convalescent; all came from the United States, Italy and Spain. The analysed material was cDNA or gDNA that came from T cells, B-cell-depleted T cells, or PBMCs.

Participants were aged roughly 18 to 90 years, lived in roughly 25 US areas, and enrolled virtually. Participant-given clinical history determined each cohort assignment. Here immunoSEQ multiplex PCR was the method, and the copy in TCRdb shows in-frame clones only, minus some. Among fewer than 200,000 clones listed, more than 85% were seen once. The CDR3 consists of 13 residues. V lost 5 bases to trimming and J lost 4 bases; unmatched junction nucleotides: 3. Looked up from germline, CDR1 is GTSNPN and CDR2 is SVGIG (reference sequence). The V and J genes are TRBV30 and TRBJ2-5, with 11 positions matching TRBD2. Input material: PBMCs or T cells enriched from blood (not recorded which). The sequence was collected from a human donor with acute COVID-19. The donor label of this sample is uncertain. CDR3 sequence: CAWATSGGETQYF. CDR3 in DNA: TGTGCCTGGGCTACTAGCGGGGGAGAGACCCAGTACTTC.